The text below deals with one T cell receptor beta chain. The entry originates in a study of blood T cell repertoires in COVID-19. Looking at the study overall: Sites across the United States, Italy and Spain contributed samples from acute and convalescent COVID-19.

The CDR3 sequence is 15 residues long. From germline, CDR1 is SGDLS and CDR2 YYNGEE. Unmatched junction bases numbered 12, after V lost 4 bases and J lost 10 bases. Profiled with immunoSEQ multiplex PCR; TCRdb holds only in-frame clones, not every one. The sample holds under 300,000 clones, 82% seen once. This rearrangement joins TRBV9 to TRBJ2-1; TRBD2 matches 9 bases. Input material: PBMCs or T cells enriched from blood (not recorded which). This clonotype originated in a man in his forties or fifties who had recovered from COVID-19. CDR3: CASSPRGGYAREQFF. The DNA of the CDR3 is TGTGCCAGCAGCCCGCGGGGGGGTTATGCGAGAGAGCAGTTCTTC.